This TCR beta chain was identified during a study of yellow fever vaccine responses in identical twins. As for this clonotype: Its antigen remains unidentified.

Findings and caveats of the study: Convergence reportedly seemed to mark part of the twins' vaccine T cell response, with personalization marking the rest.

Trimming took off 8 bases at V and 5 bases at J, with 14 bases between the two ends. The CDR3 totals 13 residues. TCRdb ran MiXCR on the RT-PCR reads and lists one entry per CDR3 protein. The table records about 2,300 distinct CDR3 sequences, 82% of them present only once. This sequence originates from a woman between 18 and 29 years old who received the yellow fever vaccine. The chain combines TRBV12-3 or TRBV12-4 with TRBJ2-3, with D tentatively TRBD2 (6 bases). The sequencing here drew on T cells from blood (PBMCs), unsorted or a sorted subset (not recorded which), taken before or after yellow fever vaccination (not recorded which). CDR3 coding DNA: TGTGCCAGCCTTGTGGGGGGTAAAGATACGCAGTATTTT. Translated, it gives CASLVGGKDTQYF.